The source of this TCR beta chain is a study of T cells in lung cancer brain metastases. Overall study context: Most patients, about 90% of the 20, got no therapy between primary and metastasis resection.

The V end was cut by 4 bases, the J end by 8 bases, with 16 bases between. The germline V gene has CDR1 SGDLS and CDR2 YYNGEE. This CDR3 contains 15 residues. With respect to this clone: The antigen is not known.

Sequencing used immunoSEQ multiplex PCR; TCRdb keeps in-frame clones, though not all of them. This sample carries about 4,200 clones, about 90% of them seen once, and the ten largest clones take over 8%. Tumor areas were macrodissected from 4 or 5 deparaffinized, unstained 7.5 to 10 um sections guided by marked H&E slides. Study-wide results and limits: Fragmented FFPE DNA may have left the infiltrating repertoire incompletely captured.

The receptor's source is a man aged 55 to 70 with non-small cell lung cancer. The chain uses TRBV9 and TRBJ1-6; no reliable D call. The sample was tumor tissue from the primary lung tumor. CDR3 region: CASSLNLVRDSPLHF. Here the CDR3 DNA reads TGTGCCAGCAGCTTGAATCTAGTGAGGGATTCACCCCTCCACTTT.